These 6 T cell receptor beta chains originate from one sample sequenced in a study of early stage breast cancer tumors. Profiled with immunoSEQ multiplex PCR; TCRdb holds only in-frame clones, not every one. Of about 30,000 clones detected, under 75% appear once; the ten largest clones hold roughly 31%. Sequencing was done on a sample of blood. These receptors were taken from a person between 50 and 60 years old with breast cancer.

The V and J genes are TRBV7-3 and TRBJ2-1, with D uncertain. The CDR3 spans 12 residues. V dropped 1 base and J dropped 6 bases, with 4 bases sitting between them. Germline V gives CDR1 SGHTA, CDR2 FQGTGA. CDR3 sequence (DNA): TGTGCCAGCAGCTTAAACGGCAATGAGCAGTTCTTC. This translates into CASSLNGNEQFF. Full variable domain (remainder filled in from reference TRBV7-3 and TRBJ2-1): GAGVSQTPSNKVTEKGKYVELRCDPISGHTALYWYRQSLGQGPEFLIYFQGTGAADDSGLPNDRFFAVRPEGSVSTLKIQRTERGDSAVYLCASSLNGNEQFFGPGTRLTVL.

The rearrangement uses TRBV6-6 and TRBJ1-5; D gene ambiguous. The CDR3 is 15 residues long. V was clipped by 5 bases and J by 0 bases, with 11 bases between them. Germline V lookup: CDR1 MNHNY, CDR2 SVGAGI (reference sequence). As DNA, the CDR3 is TGTGCCAGCAGTCAGGACGGACTTAGCAATCAGCCCCAGCATTTT. Translating gives CASSQDGLSNQPQHF.

This chain links TRBV5-1 with TRBJ2-2; 8 bases map to TRBD2. From germline, CDR1 is SGHRS and CDR2 YFSETQ. The length of the CDR3 is 17 residues. J was trimmed by 1 base and V by 4 bases; bases with no gene match: 9. The CDR3 DNA is TGCGCCAGCAGCCTGCGGCCTAGCGGGCAGAACACCGGGGAGCTGTTTTTT. Amino acids: CASSLRPSGQNTGELFF.

The gene calls are TRBV11-2 and TRBJ2-1, with 10 bases lining up with TRBD2. With V trimmed by 0 bases and J by 9 bases, 5 bases remained unmatched. CDR1 and CDR2 from the germline V gene are SGHAT and FQNNGV. CDR3 size: 15 residues. The CDR3 sequence is CASSLDLAGEGEQFF. CDR3 DNA: TGTGCCAGCAGCTTAGACCTAGCGGGAGAGGGTGAGCAGTTCTTC. The whole variable domain, remainder taken from reference TRBV11-2 and TRBJ2-1, is EAGVAQSPRYKIIEKRQSVAFWCNPISGHATLYWYQQILGQGPKLLIQFQNNGVVDDSQLPKDRFSAERLKGVDSTLKIQPAKLEDSAVYLCASSLDLAGEGEQFFGPGTRLTVL.

This clone appeared a few times. The chain has TRBV7-6 and TRBJ2-5, with D hard to call. Germline V gene data show CDR1 as SGHVS and CDR2 as FNYEAQ. V gave up 5 bases and J gave up 5 bases, with 12 bases separating them. The CDR3 covers 13 residues. This chain's CDR3 is CASSPRLRETQYF. Written as DNA, the CDR3 is TGTGCCAGCAGCCCTCGGTTGAGGGAGACCCAGTACTTC.

The genes are TRBV15 and TRBJ2-7; 12 bases align to TRBD1. The CDR3 spans 15 residues. Per the germline V gene, CDR1 is LNHNV and CDR2 is YYDKDF (reference sequence). V gave up 3 bases and J gave up 4 bases; unmatched junction bases: 4. The CDR3 bases are TGTGCCACCAGCAGGGGACAGGGGGCGCGATACGAGCAGTACTTC. Amino acid sequence: CATSRGQGARYEQYF.